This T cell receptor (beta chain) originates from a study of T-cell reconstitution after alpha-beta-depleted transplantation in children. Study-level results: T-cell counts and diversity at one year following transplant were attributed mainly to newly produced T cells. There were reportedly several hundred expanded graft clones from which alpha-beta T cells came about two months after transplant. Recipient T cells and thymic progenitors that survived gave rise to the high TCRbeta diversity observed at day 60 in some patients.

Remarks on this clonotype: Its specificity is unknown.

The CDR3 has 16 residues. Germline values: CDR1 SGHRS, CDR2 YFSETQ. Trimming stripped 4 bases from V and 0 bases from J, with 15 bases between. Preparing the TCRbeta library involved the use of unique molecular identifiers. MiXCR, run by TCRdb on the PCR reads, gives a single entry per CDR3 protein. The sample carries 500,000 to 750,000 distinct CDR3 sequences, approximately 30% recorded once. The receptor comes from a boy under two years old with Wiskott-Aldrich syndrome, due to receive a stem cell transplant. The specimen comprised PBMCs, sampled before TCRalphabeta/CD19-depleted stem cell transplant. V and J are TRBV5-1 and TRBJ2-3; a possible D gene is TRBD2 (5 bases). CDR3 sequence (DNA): TGCGCCAGCAGCGAGACTCGCGGGTTTAGCACAGATACGCAGTATTTT. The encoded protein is CASSETRGFSTDTQYF.